The 29 T cell receptor beta chains presented below share a single source sample, sequenced in a study of OX40 agonist ivuxolimab in advanced cancers. Sequenced by immunoSEQ multiplex PCR; TCRdb stores in-frame clones only, minus some. The sample has 79,000 or so clones, approximately 85% seen once; the top ten hold about 0.6%. This sample comprised CD4+ or CD8+ T cells sorted from blood, obtained in a trial of the OX40 agonist ivuxolimab. These receptors were obtained from an adult with an advanced solid tumor such as melanoma, head and neck, liver or kidney cancer.

The genes are TRBV5-1 and TRBJ1-3, with D possibly being TRBD1 (6 bases). Germline CDR1 and CDR2: SGHRS and YFSETQ. The CDR3 covers 14 residues. V was trimmed by 2 bases and J by 2 bases, leaving 8 bases between them. In DNA, the CDR3 is TGCGCCAGCAGCTTAACAGGGACTGGAAACACCATATATTTT. Translating it yields CASSLTGTGNTIYF.

This clone has a handful of counts. The gene calls are TRBV11-2 and TRBJ1-2; 7 positions match TRBD1. Germline V gene data show CDR1 as SGHAT and CDR2 as FQNNGV. The J segment lost 4 bases and the V segment lost 4 bases, leaving 12 bases of the junction unmatched. The CDR3 runs to 16 residues. The CDR3 here is CASSSFRDRSFYGYTF. The CDR3 DNA reads TGTGCCAGCAGCTCATTCCGGGACAGATCTTTCTATGGCTACACCTTC.

This clone was seen just once. The rearrangement links TRBV6-5 to TRBJ2-5, with 7 positions matching TRBD1. The germline V gene encodes CDR1 MNHEY and CDR2 SVGAGI. The CDR3 has 13 amino acids. With V trimmed by 6 bases and J by 4 bases, 5 bases remained unmatched. The CDR3, as DNA: TGTGCCAGCAGGGGGACAGCTCGAGAGACCCAGTACTTC. As protein: CASRGTARETQYF.

The rearrangement joins TRBV7-3 to TRBJ2-2; 7 positions agree with TRBD2. The CDR3 extends over 14 amino acids. Germline loops: CDR1 SGHTA, CDR2 FQGTGA. The J segment lost 1 base and the V segment lost 6 bases, leaving 2 bases of the junction unmatched. CDR3 nucleotides: TGTGCCAGCAGTCCGGGAGGGAACACCGGGGAGCTGTTTTTT. This sequence encodes CASSPGGNTGELFF.

V gene TRBV6-1 combines with J gene TRBJ2-7; unclear D gene. Between the trimmed V and J ends, which lost 2 bases and 1 base, there was a span of 9 bases. Germline V gives CDR1 MNHNS, CDR2 SASEGT. This CDR3 is 14 amino acids long. The CDR3 coding sequence is TGTGCCAGCAGTGAACCGGCGCCATCCTACGAGCAGTACTTC. Translation: CASSEPAPSYEQYF.

The rearrangement uses TRBV4-2 and TRBJ1-4; 8 bases fit TRBD1. Germline values: CDR1 LGHNA, CDR2 YNFKEQ. After removal of 4 bases from V and 8 bases from J, the junction contained 15 bases not matched to a gene. CDR3 size: 17 residues. The CDR3 coding sequence is TGTGCCAGCAGCCCCGAGGACAGGGCCGTAGTAGGAGAAAAACTGTTTTTT. Its translation is CASSPEDRAVVGEKLFF.

The V and J genes are TRBV19 and TRBJ2-1, with unresolved D. This CDR3 spans 13 amino acids. The V gene's germline CDR1 is LNHDA and CDR2 SQIVND (reference sequence). V lost 3 bases and J lost 2, with 5 bases in between. The CDR3 reads CASSIRAYNEQFF. The CDR3, as DNA: TGTGCCAGTAGTATCCGGGCCTACAATGAGCAGTTCTTC.

The rearrangement links TRBV12-5 to TRBJ2-2; D is unresolved. The CDR3 has 15 amino acids. Germline V gives CDR1 LGHNT, CDR2 FRNRAP. The V gene lost 4 bases and the J gene lost 5 bases, with 14 bases spanning the gap. The CDR3 region is CASGSPVGWTGELFF. The CDR3 region has the DNA TGTGCTAGTGGTTCGCCGGTTGGTTGGACCGGGGAGCTGTTTTTT.

This clone was counted between two and nine times. The rearrangement links TRBV11-2 to TRBJ1-5; no reliable D call. The CDR3 has 13 residues. With 2 bases removed from V and 4 bases from J, the gap between germline ends came to 6 bases. Germline CDR1 and CDR2: SGHAT and FQNNGV. CDR3 amino acids: CASSLNDNQPQHF. Here the CDR3 DNA reads TGTGCCAGCAGCTTAAACGATAATCAGCCCCAGCATTTT.

This clone was detected only once. This chain joins TRBV7-3 and TRBJ2-1, with 8 bases that match TRBD2. The CDR3 totals 15 residues. V trimming: 0 bases; J trimming: 4 bases; junction bases outside the gene matches: 2. The germline V gene encodes CDR1 SGHTA and CDR2 FQGTGA. The CDR3, as DNA: TGTGCCAGCAGCTTAACTAGCGGGGCATACAATGAGCAGTTCTTC. Protein: CASSLTSGAYNEQFF.

This chain links TRBV11-1 with TRBJ2-3; 7 bases align to TRBD1. Trimming cost V 6 bases and J 4 bases; bases outside gene matches: 7. CDR1 is SGHAT and CDR2 is FQDESV in the germline V gene (reference sequence). CDR3 length: 14 amino acids. CDR3 protein: CASSQGQSPDTQYF. The CDR3 DNA reads TGTGCCAGCAGTCAGGGACAGAGCCCAGATACGCAGTATTTT.

This chain links TRBV5-1 with TRBJ1-2, with D hard to call. Trimming stripped 0 bases from V and 7 bases from J, with 10 bases between. Per germline, CDR1 SGHRS and CDR2 YFSETQ. This CDR3 is 13 amino acids long. The CDR3 is CASSLDRTGGYTF. The CDR3 DNA reads as TGCGCCAGCAGCTTGGATAGGACCGGTGGCTACACCTTC. Together with reference TRBV5-1 and TRBJ1-2, the CDR3 gives the full variable domain: KAGVTQTPRYLIKTRGQQVTLSCSPISGHRSVSWYQQTPGQGLQFLFEYFSETQRNKGNFPGRFSGRQFSNSRSEMNVSTLELGDSALYLCASSLDRTGGYTFGSGTRLTVV.

A single count supports this clone. The chain couples TRBV7-9 to TRBJ2-1; 13 nucleotides match TRBD2. The V gene end was trimmed by 7 bases and the J gene end by 7 bases; junction bases not matched to a gene: 10. The CDR3 is made up of 16 amino acids. The germline CDR1 and CDR2 sequences are SEHNR and FQNEAQ (reference sequence). DNA for the CDR3: TGTGCCAGCACCCAACCCGTACTAGCGGGGGGGAATGAGCAGTTCTTC. This encodes CASTQPVLAGGNEQFF.

V gene TRBV7-2 combines with J gene TRBJ2-7; TRBD2 agrees at 12 bases. The CDR3 spans 16 residues. The ends lost 6 bases at V and 3 bases at J; junction bases unmatched: 9. Germline V gene sequence: CDR1 SGHTA, CDR2 FQGNSA. Here the CDR3 DNA reads TGTGCCAGCAGTCCTAGGACTAGCGGGAACTACTACGAGCAGTACTTC. Protein: CASSPRTSGNYYEQYF.

The DNA of the CDR3 is TGTGCCAGCACCCAACAGGGGGACTCTGAAAAACTGTTTTTT. Amino acid sequence: CASTQQGDSEKLFF. This chain uses TRBV11-2 with TRBJ1-4, with 8 positions matching TRBD1. This CDR3 region has 14 residues. Trimming took 7 bases from V and 7 from J; bases not matched to a gene: 8. CDR1 and CDR2 from the germline V gene are SGHAT and FQNNGV.

The chain joins TRBV4-1 to TRBJ1-2; 8 bases align to TRBD1. This CDR3 has 13 amino acids. Per the germline V gene, CDR1 is MGHRA and CDR2 is YSYEKL. With V trimmed by 4 bases and J by 6 bases, 4 bases remained unmatched. CDR3 coding DNA: TGCGCCAGCAGCCGCCAGACAGGGGATGGCTACACCTTC. Its protein product is CASSRQTGDGYTF.

The chain recombines TRBV9 with TRBJ1-2; the match to TRBD1 covers 10 bases. The CDR3 is made up of 17 amino acids. Per germline, CDR1 SGDLS and CDR2 YYNGEE. J gave up 0 bases and V 4 bases, and 9 bases lay outside the gene matches. The CDR3 DNA reads as TGTGCCAGCAGCAGATCCGGGACAGGGGTAGCTAACTATGGCTACACCTTC. Translated, it gives CASSRSGTGVANYGYTF.

The chain employs TRBV7-2 and TRBJ2-2; 8 bases are a match to TRBD1. Germline V gives CDR1 SGHTA, CDR2 FQGNSA. The CDR3 has 18 amino acids. Losses at the gene ends were 0 bases for V and 0 bases for J; bases not matched to a gene: 6. The CDR3 loop reads CASSLAGQGSANTGELFF. For the CDR3, the DNA is TGTGCCAGCAGCTTAGCCGGACAGGGTTCCGCGAACACCGGGGAGCTGTTTTTT.

V and J are TRBV7-9 and TRBJ1-1; 10 positions agree with TRBD1. The CDR3 loop spans 15 amino acids. With V trimmed by 4 bases and J by 7 bases, 9 bases remained unmatched. CDR1 is SEHNR and CDR2 is FQNEAQ in the germline V gene (reference sequence). CDR3 in amino acids: CASSWTGGHGIEAFF. Here the CDR3 DNA reads TGTGCCAGCAGCTGGACAGGGGGGCATGGAATTGAAGCTTTCTTT.

This chain links TRBV7-8 with TRBJ1-3; D may be TRBD1 (6 bases). Germline V gene data show CDR1 as SGHVS and CDR2 as FQNEAQ. CDR3 size: 16 residues. V lost 2 bases to trimming and J lost 0 bases, with 11 bases between them. The DNA of the CDR3 is TGTGCCAGCAGCTTAATGGGCAGGGGCTCTGGAAACACCATATATTTT. Translation: CASSLMGRGSGNTIYF.

V usage is TRBV5-4 and J usage is TRBJ2-1; 11 bases map to TRBD2. This CDR3 is built from 17 residues. After removal of 4 bases from V and 0 bases from J, the junction contained 6 bases not matched to a gene. In germline, CDR1 is SGHNT, CDR2 YYREEE (reference sequence). The CDR3 is CASSKASGGTSYNEQFF. The CDR3 coding sequence is TGTGCCAGCAGCAAAGCTAGCGGGGGGACCTCCTACAATGAGCAGTTCTTC.

The chain combines TRBV18 with TRBJ1-2; D gene ambiguous. Germline CDR1 and CDR2: KGHSH and LQKENI. V was pared by 6 bases and J by 2 bases, with 10 bases between. The CDR3 runs to 13 residues. The DNA of the CDR3 is TGTGCCAGCTCGTTGGACGGAAACTATGGCTACACCTTC. Its protein is CASSLDGNYGYTF.

To note about this clone: Different DNA sequences within this sample yield the same CDR3. The chain joins TRBV29-1 to TRBJ1-2, with 8 bases identical to TRBD1. CDR3 size: 12 residues. With 4 bases clipped from V and 3 bases from J, the junction kept 1 base outside the gene matches. Per germline, CDR1 SQVTM and CDR2 ANQGSEA. The CDR3 sequence: CSVVQGDYGYTF. The CDR3 nucleotides read TGCAGCGTTGTACAGGGGGACTATGGCTACACCTTC.

The chain has TRBV18 and TRBJ1-1, with 10 nucleotides matching TRBD1. Germline assignment: CDR1 KGHSH and CDR2 LQKENI. Trimming cost V 2 bases and J 3 bases; bases outside gene matches: 6. The CDR3 spans 16 residues. CDR3 loop: CASSPGTGARDTEAFF. The CDR3 DNA is TGTGCCAGCTCACCAGGGACAGGGGCTCGAGACACTGAAGCTTTCTTT.

The CDR3 coding sequence is TGTGCCAGCAGCAAAGCATCGTTTTCTAGCAGCACCGGGGAGCTGTTTTTT. Protein product: CASSKASFSSSTGELFF. This chain uses TRBV21-1 with TRBJ2-2; the DNA was not used to check the table's D call, TRBD2. TRBV21-1 is a pseudogene. The CDR3 loop spans 17 amino acids.

The chain couples TRBV7-9 to TRBJ1-4; 11 nucleotides agree with TRBD1. This CDR3 contains 13 residues. Germline values: CDR1 SEHNR, CDR2 FQNEAQ (reference sequence). The V segment lost 8 bases and the J segment 8 bases; nucleotides outside the gene matches: 4. Here the CDR3 reads CASGQGADEKLFF. CDR3 DNA sequence: TGTGCCAGCGGACAGGGGGCTGACGAAAAACTGTTTTTT.

The rearrangement joins TRBV5-1 to TRBJ2-3; tentatively, D is TRBD1 or TRBD2 (6 bases each). Germline-derived CDR1 and CDR2 are SGHRS and YFSETQ. CDR3 length: 15 residues. Trimming stripped 3 bases from V and 3 bases from J, with 14 bases between. The DNA for the CDR3 is TGCGCCAGCAGCTGGGGGGCACTAGAAACAGATACGCAGTATTTT. Translating it yields CASSWGALETDTQYF.

The chain joins TRBV5-1 to TRBJ2-2, with 8 bases that match TRBD2. J lost 5 bases, V lost 4 bases, and 7 bases had no gene match. The CDR3 runs to 15 residues. Per the germline V gene, CDR1 is SGHRS and CDR2 is YFSETQ. The CDR3 nucleotides read TGCGCCAGCAGCCCTGGGACGGGGGGGACCGGGGAGCTGTTTTTT. Translated, it gives CASSPGTGGTGELFF.

This chain links TRBV18 with TRBJ2-2, with D possibly matching TRBD2 (5 bases). V lost 2 bases and J 5 bases, leaving 15 bases between the germline ends. The V gene's germline CDR1 is KGHSH and CDR2 LQKENI. The CDR3 contains 16 residues. The CDR3 loop reads CASSPRTLLLTGELFF. DNA for the CDR3: TGTGCCAGCTCACCAAGGACTCTCCTCCTTACCGGGGAGCTGTTTTTT.